This T cell receptor beta chain was sequenced in a study of blood T cell repertoires in COVID-19. In the study's own analysis: Amplification from reference gene primers served as the basis for estimated nucleated cell counts. TCRdb keeps only in-frame clones here, not all; method: immunoSEQ multiplex PCR. V and J calls plus clone size are reproduced from that table; the DNA served to infer D and trimming. The data contain about 480,000 clones, roughly 90% of them singletons. Categorization into cohorts depended on clinical history that participants reported. The TCR comes from a woman in her forties who had recovered from COVID-19. What was sequenced was PBMCs or T cells enriched from blood (not recorded which).

Here the CDR3 reads CASSDQGTGYEQYF. Here the CDR3 DNA reads TGCGCCAGCAGCGATCAAGGGACAGGATACGAGCAGTACTTC. The J gene is TRBJ2-7, the V gene TRBV5-1; 8 positions match TRBD1. Trimming removed 4 bases from V and 4 bases from J; junction bases left unmatched: 7. CDR1 SGHRS and CDR2 YFSETQ come from the germline V gene. The CDR3 contains 14 residues.